A single T cell receptor beta chain is shown here with its context. Its antigen remains unknown. The source of the sample is a study of cytomegalovirus exposure and HLA in healthy donors. The overall study: Unique TCRs from HLA-typed donors, 85 million to 100 million of them, were held in an early data release. Clustering assigned 81% of the 350 to 450 genotyped donors to the Caucasian-associated ancestry cluster.

The CDR3 has 13 amino acids. Deletions cut 3 bases from V and 5 bases from J, with 10 bases between. The germline V gene has CDR1 ENHRY and CDR2 SYGVKD. At the time of sampling, donors were nominally healthy, though unrecorded immune exposures were likely. Study results and limitations: Previously analyzed data showed that most TCR beta V segments were productive at a frequency of about 87% or about 30%.

PCR employed 60 Vbeta and 13 Jbeta primers. Libraries were prepared by immunoSEQ multiplex PCR; TCRdb keeps only in-frame clonotypes and omits some of them. The repertoire shows some 72,000 clones; the top ten hold approximately 4.2%. Sequencing was performed on PBMCs. This clonotype was sampled from a man aged 30 to 45 in good health and CMV-seronegative. V is TRBV10-3 and J is TRBJ1-2, with D uncertain. Here the CDR3 reads CAISDGLQYGYTF. The DNA for the CDR3 is TGTGCCATCAGTGATGGGTTACAGTATGGCTACACCTTC.